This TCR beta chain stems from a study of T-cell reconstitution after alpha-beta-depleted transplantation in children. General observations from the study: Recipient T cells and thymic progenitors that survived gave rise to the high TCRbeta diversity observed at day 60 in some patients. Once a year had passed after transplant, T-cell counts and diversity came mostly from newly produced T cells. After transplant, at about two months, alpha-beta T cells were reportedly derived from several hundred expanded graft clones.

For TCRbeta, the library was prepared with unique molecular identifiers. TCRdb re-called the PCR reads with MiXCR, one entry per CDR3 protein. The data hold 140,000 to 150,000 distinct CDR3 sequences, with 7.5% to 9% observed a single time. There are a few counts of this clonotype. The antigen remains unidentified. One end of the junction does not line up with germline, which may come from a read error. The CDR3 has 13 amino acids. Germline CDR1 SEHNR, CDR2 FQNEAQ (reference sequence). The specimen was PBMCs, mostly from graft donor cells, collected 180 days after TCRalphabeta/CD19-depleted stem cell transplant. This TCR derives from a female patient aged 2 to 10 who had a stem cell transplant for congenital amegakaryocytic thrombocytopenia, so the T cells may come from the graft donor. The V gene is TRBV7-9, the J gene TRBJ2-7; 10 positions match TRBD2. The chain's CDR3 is CASSPFGLAAQDF. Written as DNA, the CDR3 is TGTGCCAGCAGCCCTTTTGGACTAGCGGCCCAGGACTTC.